This T cell receptor beta chain was found in a study of shared clonotypes between healthy human individuals (TCRdb year 2020). General notes on the study: The cohort included three men and a couple of women between 18 and 49 years of age. For each donor, CD4 naive and CD4 memory were each run on three plates, CD8 naive on two plates, and CD8 memory on one plate. Each donor's leukapheresis produced roughly between about 0.8 and 10 billion PBMCs. Different laboratories and diverse techniques were used to prepare libraries and sequence TCR repertoires, to increase sequencing depth and limit assay-specific biases. The study deeply sequenced blood TCR repertoires of about five healthy adults to estimate repertoire size and the extent of clonotype sharing between individuals. Study-wide conclusions, independent of this receptor: Pairwise subsampling led to the expectation that sequencing depth would affect the degree of clonotype sharing among donors. Incomplete sequencing was indicated by rarefaction of sorted-subset datasets, despite the large sequencing depth. Larger estimated clonotype richness was generally found for naive subsets than for memory subsets. Clonotypes shared by all four sorted-subset donors showed higher generation probabilities than non-shared clonotypes. Sampling was restricted to blood, and TCR repertoires in tissues likely differ from the TCR repertoires found in blood. The genetic and exposure-history diversity represented was limited by the small number of donors. Across a few donors, roughly 5.1% of naive CD4, roughly 3.5% of naive CD8, approximately 2.5% of memory CD4, and roughly 0.4% of memory CD8 clonotypes were shared.

There are 14 amino acids in the CDR3, from cysteine to phenylalanine inclusive. Kept here is only the CDR3 DNA, which spans 42 bases and is read in frame from base 1. The trim is 1 base for V and 1 base for J, with a gap of 7 bases between the germline ends. According to the germline V gene (reference sequence), CDR1 reads MNHNY and CDR2 reads SVGAGI. Donors were healthy HIV-negative adults with no recently reported acute infections or vaccinations. Every donor was a Caucasian adult residing in Nashville, Tennessee, USA. CD4+ T cells were enriched by magnetic negative selection; naive cells were then positively selected on CD45RA, and the negative fraction formed the memory subset. After blood collection by leukapheresis, PBMCs were isolated using Ficoll-Histopaque density gradient centrifugation and then cryopreserved in the vapor phase of liquid nitrogen. Purity and quantity of every magnetically sorted T cell population were checked by analytical flow cytometry. Genomic DNA was isolated from every sorted fraction and measured by UV absorbance on a Nanodrop 2000c.

TCR CDR3 regions were amplified from genomic DNA by multiplex PCR using the deep immunoSEQ assay. Genomic DNA extracted from each cell subset was distributed evenly over all wells of several immunoSEQ 96-well plates, and each plate served as one replicate. For sorted subsets, each replicate PCR was loaded with roughly 190 ng genomic DNA, equivalent to approximately 33,000 T cell genomes. The purified libraries were quantified using a Qubit 3.0 fluorometer, sized with a Bioanalyzer 2100, and then quantified again using the KAPA Library Quantification kit. A separate single-read 150-cycle Illumina NextSeq 550 flow cell was used to sequence each immunoSEQ 96-well plate. For the original study's pipeline: The immunoSEQ output contained only junctional sequences without quality scores, so filtering could not match that applied to full-length reads. To assign V/J genes and CDR3, sequences were annotated against IMGT germline references using PyIR, a Python wrapper for IgBLAST v1.9. Reads with weak V/J assignments (E-value above 1e-6), missing CDR3, stop codons, out-of-frame junctions, or ambiguous translated residues were removed. V3J clonotypes were defined by identical inferred V gene, J gene, and CDR3 amino acid sequence. Percentage overlap between repertoires was computed as shared unique clonotypes divided by the size of the smaller repertoire. RTK rarefaction, the Chao1 estimator, and Recon v2.1 estimates of unobserved clonotypes were used to assess repertoire richness. Generation probabilities were computed with OLGA for all TCRbeta clonotypes obtained by the gDNA method from several donors. TCRdb carries this immuneACCESS record with in-frame sequences only. Its versions omit some clonotypes, under half of them owing to an unresolved V gene in the studies checked, with the rest unexplained. From that table come the V and J calls and clone size; the DNA was used to work out D and trimming. Across this sample there are around 2.5 million clones, with more than 85% seen only once. In total, the top ten clones hold 0.35% to 0.45% of the sample.

Notes on this clone: The antigen this receptor binds is unknown. No much larger clonotype is one base removed from it; base qualities were not supplied.

The source material was naive CD4+ T cells from PBMCs. Per the publication, the cell subset or site label means: CD45RA+ positively selected. This receptor was identified in a young man in good health. Some clones in this sample may be carry-over from other donors' samples. Recombination linked TRBV6-6 to TRBJ1-1; too little of a D gene remains to name it. This receptor carries the CDR3 CASSYLEPNTEAFF. The DNA reads TGTGCCAGCAGTTACTTAGAGCCGAACACTGAAGCTTTCTTT.